This note documents a single T cell receptor (beta chain) sequence. The authors' processing: Reference gene primer amplification in the assay estimated nucleated cell counts. The method was immunoSEQ multiplex PCR; TCRdb's version includes in-frame clones alone and lacks a portion of them. The V and J calls and clone size were taken over from that table, and D and trimming were inferred from the DNA. This repertoire shows just over 650,000 clones, more than 80% found once; its top ten account for approximately 0.3%. The sample belongs to a study of blood T cell repertoires in COVID-19. Turning to the study itself: PBMCs, B-cell-depleted T cells, or T cells were the source of the cDNA or gDNA that made up the material.

This CDR3 is 13 amino acids long. V was pared by 7 bases and J by 4 bases, with 14 bases between. Germline CDR1 is SNHLY and CDR2 is FYNNEI. The chain joins TRBV2 to TRBJ2-7; D may be TRBD1 (5 bases). The TCR comes from a woman younger than 30 with acute or convalescent COVID-19. Sequenced: peripheral blood. The CDR3 DNA is TGTGCCAGCACCCTCGTTAGACAGTACGAGCAGTACTTC. Its protein product is CASTLVRQYEQYF.